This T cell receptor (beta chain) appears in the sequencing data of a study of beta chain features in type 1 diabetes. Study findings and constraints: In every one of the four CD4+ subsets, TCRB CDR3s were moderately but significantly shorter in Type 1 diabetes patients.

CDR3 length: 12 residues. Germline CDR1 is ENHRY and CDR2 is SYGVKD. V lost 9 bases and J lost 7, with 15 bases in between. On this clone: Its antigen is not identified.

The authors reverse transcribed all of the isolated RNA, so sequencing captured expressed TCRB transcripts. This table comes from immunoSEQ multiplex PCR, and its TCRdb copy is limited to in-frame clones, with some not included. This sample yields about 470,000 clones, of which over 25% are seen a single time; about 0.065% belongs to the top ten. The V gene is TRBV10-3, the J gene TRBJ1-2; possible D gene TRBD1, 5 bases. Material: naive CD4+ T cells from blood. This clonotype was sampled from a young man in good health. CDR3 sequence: CAISTVDGGYTF. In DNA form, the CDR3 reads TGTGCCATTTCGACAGTCGATGGTGGCTACACCTTC.